This TCR beta chain derives from a study of cytomegalovirus exposure and HLA in healthy donors. Study-level results: Cytomegalovirus association was listed for 150 to 200 TCR beta chains.

Assay used: immunoSEQ multiplex PCR; TCRdb lists only in-frame clones, some missing. Among roughly 130,000 clones listed, around 92% were seen once. While the first cohort had over 650 subjects, the donors belonged to the separate validation cohort of 100 to 150 subjects. CDR1 is SGHAT, CDR2 FQNNGV, per germline. The CDR3 sequence is 14 residues long. V was pared by 5 bases and J by 6 bases, with 9 bases of the junction left unmatched. In the case of this clone: Its target is unknown.

This TCR derives from a man aged 25-40 years in good health and CMV-seronegative. The sequenced material came from PBMCs. The rearrangement joins TRBV11-2 to TRBJ1-2; 7 bases align to TRBD1. The CDR3 region has the DNA TGTGCCAGCAGCATGGCCGGGACAGCTAATGGCTACACCTTC. Its protein product is CASSMAGTANGYTF.